What follows is one TCR beta chain and its context. CDR3 length: 14 amino acids. With 6 bases removed from V and 0 bases from J, the gap between germline ends came to 13 bases. Germline values: CDR1 SGHNT, CDR2 YYREEE (reference sequence). TCRdb's copy holds only in-frame clones and misses some; the assay was immunoSEQ multiplex PCR. The sample consists of under 80,000 clones, around 83% of them appearing once. The sample originates from a study of blood T cell repertoires in COVID-19. What was sequenced was peripheral blood. The TCR originated in a man between 65 and 85 years old with active COVID-19. This chain uses TRBV5-4 with TRBJ2-7, with D maybe TRBD2 (7 bases). This CDR3 reads CASTPGGDSYEQYF. CDR3 in DNA: TGTGCCAGCACCCCGGGGGGCGACTCCTACGAGCAGTACTTC.